This section outlines one TCR beta chain sequence together with its context. Its target antigen remains unknown. Per-nucleotide qualities are absent, and no much larger clonotype sits a single base away. Synthetic TCR analog templates were spiked into each PCR to estimate absolute template abundance from read counts. TCRbeta CDR3 regions were amplified from genomic DNA with bias-controlled V and J gene primers using the immunoSEQ assay. Sequencing of rearranged TCRbeta segments was done at approximately 20X coverage. In the source study's methods: Sequencing errors were corrected by clustering and CDR3s were annotated against IMGT to assign V, D and J genes. Downstream analyses used only productive TCRbeta rearrangements, leaving out any out-of-frame or stop-codon sequences. Clonality was calculated as one minus the Shannon entropy normalized by the log of the number of unique productive sequences. Clones differing between time points or between blood and tumor were identified by Fisher's exact test with Benjamini-Hochberg correction at adjusted p below 0.01. TCRdb provides this immuneACCESS table in a form limited to in-frame rearrangements. Some clones are lacking; in checked studies, under half of them reflect an unresolved V gene, and why the rest are absent is not known. The V and J calls and clone size are taken from that table; D and trimming were inferred from the DNA. The table for this sample lists some 71,000 clones; 70% to 90% of them were counted only once. The top ten clones comprise more than 12% of the sample.

The time point label, read with the paper, signifies: pretreatment peripheral blood. A total of under 35 patients with locally advanced or metastatic urothelial carcinoma, treated at Memorial Sloan Kettering on a trial protocol, made up the cohort. Peripheral blood mononuclear cells were collected pretreatment and during treatment, with between 1 and 8 total time points obtained per patient. The Qiagen DNeasy Blood extraction kit was used to purify genomic DNA from total PBMCs and from tumor samples. PBMCs were collected pretreatment and during treatment and were isolated and stored as previously described. The entry originates in a study of PD-L1 blockade in urothelial cancer (dated by TCRdb to 2016 to 2017). With regard to the full study: Every patient began therapy in 2014 and was given atezolizumab 1,200 mg intravenously every 3 weeks. Durable clinical benefit was achieved by nine patients and was not achieved by 20 patients. Blood samples were analyzed at 3 weeks after treatment start (second dose) and at 6 weeks after treatment start. Some 30 patients had pretreatment blood TCR-seq, roughly 24 had at least one posttreatment blood collection, and roughly 24 had tumor TCR-seq. An exploratory multi-omic analysis was conducted of the somatic, immune and clinical correlates of response to PD-L1 blockade with atezolizumab in urothelial cancer. An ECOG performance status of 0 or 1 was recorded for the patients, and 0 to 3 prior chemotherapy regimens had been received by the patients. A median of roughly 140,000 T cells and approximately 86,000 unique TCRs was obtained from blood samples, and a median clonality of roughly 0.08 was observed. In the same patients who had TCR sequencing, pretreatment tumors also underwent whole exome sequencing and RNA sequencing. Durable clinical benefit was defined as progression-free survival longer than 6 months, and TCR features were also tested against progression-free and overall survival. About 85% of the roughly 29 patients were identified as males with urothelial cancer of bladder origin, and a prior smoking history was reported by 18 of 29 patients. Pretreatment tumor samples, along with matched peripheral blood serially collected before and after atezolizumab treatment, were subjected to TCR sequencing. Results and caveats for the whole study, not just this receptor: Among patients with durable benefit, tumor-associated TCR clones showed greater expansion in peripheral blood 3 weeks after treatment started (n of about 21, p = 0.022). Because the sample size was small (n ≈ 28) and many of the analyses were exploratory, the results are meant to be hypothesis-generating. A pretreatment peripheral blood TCR clonality below the median was linked to improved progression-free and overall survival.

The CDR3 has 14 amino acids, counting the end cysteine and phenylalanine. Left in the record is the CDR3 DNA by itself, 42 bases read in frame from the first base. According to the germline V gene (reference sequence), CDR1 reads PRHDT and CDR2 reads FYEKMQ. The germline V and J ends show losses of 6 bases and 3 bases respectively, and no gene match explains 3 bases of the junction. Sequences were derived from PBMCs, sampled around atezolizumab (anti-PD-L1) treatment. This receptor was taken from a man between 60 and 70 years old with urothelial cancer. The chain joins TRBV13 to TRBJ2-3; 10 central bases correspond to TRBD2. The bases are TGTGCCAGCAGGAGGACTAGCGGTACAGATACGCAGTATTTT. This codes for CASRRTSGTDTQYF.